This T cell receptor (beta chain) was sequenced in a study of regulatory T cells in long-lasting Graves disease. The study's findings and limits: New patients shared fewer public clonotypes (roughly 910) than persistent patients did (around 2,900). With persistent disease, TRBV28, TRBJ1-2 and TRBJ2-5 were the favored segments.

The CDR3 contains 13 residues. Germline V gene sequence: CDR1 MDHEN, CDR2 SYDVKM. V lost 2 bases and J lost 3, with 6 bases in between. Investigators prepared the TCR beta libraries by applying iRepertoire HTBI primers and Arm-PCR of CDR3 regions. TCRdb re-called the multiplex PCR reads through MiXCR, storing one row per CDR3 protein. The sample carries 350,000 to 550,000 distinct CDR3 sequences, 11% to 15% recorded once. This clonotype was detected ten times or more. Antigen: not known. Regarding time point: newly diagnosed GD, antithyroid drugs for less than 3 months. Following extraction of RNA from PBMCs, that RNA was used to make the TCR library. This same sample was also taken into another study, of T cells in Graves' hyperthyroidism and ophthalmopathy. This second study says: Over 18 months, lack of ophthalmopathy progression marked Graves' hyperthyroidism as stable.

The chain carries TRBV28 and TRBJ2-3; no clear D. The specimen was peripheral blood mononuclear cells (PBMCs), collected at new diagnosis, from a patient treated with antithyroid drugs. The TCR originated in a woman aged 50 to 65 with Graves disease. The CDR3 DNA sequence: TGTGCCAGCAGTTTAACCAAGACAGATACGCAGTATTTT. Its translation: CASSLTKTDTQYF.